This TCR beta chain was found in a study of metastatic and nonmetastatic thyroid tumors. V dropped 0 bases and J dropped 7 bases, with 16 bases sitting between them. CDR3 length: 15 amino acids. The V gene's germline CDR1 is DFQATT and CDR2 SNEGSKA (reference sequence). Until they underwent thyroid surgery, no patient had received any treatment. This clone was counted many times. This may be a read error, as it is one base from a much larger clone. This CDR3 is also generated by other DNA sequences in the sample. MiXCR was used by TCRdb to re-call the PCR reads. Of around 34,000 clones listed, less than 20% are singletons.

The source of this sequence is a female donor with papillary thyroid cancer or a benign thyroid nodule (not recorded which). Some clones in this sample may be carry-over from other donors' samples. The chain uses TRBV20-1 and TRBJ2-1, with D possibly TRBD1 on 5 matching bases. Sequencing was performed on blood. The CDR3 is CSARDGKGLMNEQFF. For the CDR3, the DNA is TGCAGTGCTAGAGATGGCAAGGGGCTCATGAATGAGCAGTTCTTC.